This TCR beta chain was captured in a study of siplizumab effects on memory and regulatory T cells. Clones were sequenced by immunoSEQ multiplex PCR, and TCRdb holds only the in-frame ones, with some missing. The sample records some 100,000 clones, just over 90% being singletons. The V gene end was trimmed by 6 bases and the J gene end by 3 bases; junction bases not matched to a gene: 3. This CDR3 comprises 14 residues. Per germline, CDR1 MNHNS and CDR2 SASEGT. Study-level results: Naive-or-memory phenotypes were unassignable for roughly 80-97% of proliferating CD4+ or CD8+ clones. Naive T cells appeared more diverse than memory cells and seemed to be major alloresponse contributors.

With regard to this clone: Its specificity is not known.

This chain joins TRBV6-1 and TRBJ1-5; 9 positions agree with TRBD1. The sample comprised Tregs sorted from blood. The TCR originated in a human donor in good health. CDR3 in amino acids: CASRGQGLNQPQHF. CDR3 nucleotide sequence: TGTGCCAGCAGGGGACAGGGACTCAATCAGCCCCAGCATTTT.